This T cell receptor beta chain was retrieved from a study of STAT5B mutations in CD4+ large granular lymphocyte leukemia. Clones were sequenced by immunoSEQ multiplex PCR, and TCRdb holds only the in-frame ones, with some missing. The table records fewer than 40,000 clones, more than 65% of them present only once. Remarks on this clone: The antigen remains unidentified.

Study findings and constraints: Data were not HLA-matched across samples.

V was pared by 3 bases and J by 2 bases, with 1 base of the junction left unmatched. There are 13 residues in the CDR3. Germline V gene lookup returns CDR1 SGHAT and CDR2 FQNNGV. The sample consisted of CD4+ T cells from blood buffy coats. The chain joins TRBV11-2 to TRBJ2-7, with 7 nucleotides matching TRBD2. This sequence originates from a human donor in good health. This CDR3 reads CASSFGLAYEQYF. CDR3 DNA sequence: TGTGCCAGCAGCTTCGGACTAGCCTACGAGCAGTACTTC.